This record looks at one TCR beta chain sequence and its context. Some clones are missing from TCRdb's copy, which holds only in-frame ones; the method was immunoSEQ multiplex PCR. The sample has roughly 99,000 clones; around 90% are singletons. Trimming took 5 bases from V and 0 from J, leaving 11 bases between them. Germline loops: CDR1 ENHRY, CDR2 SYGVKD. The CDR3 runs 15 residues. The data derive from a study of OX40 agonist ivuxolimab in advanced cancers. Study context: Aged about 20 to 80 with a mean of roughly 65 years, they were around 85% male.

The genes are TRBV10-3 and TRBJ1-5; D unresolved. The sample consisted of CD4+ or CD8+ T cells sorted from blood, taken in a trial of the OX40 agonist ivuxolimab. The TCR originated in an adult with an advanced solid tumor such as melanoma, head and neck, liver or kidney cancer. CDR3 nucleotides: TGTGCCATCAGTCGGACGGCTAATAGCAATCAGCCCCAGCATTTT. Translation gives CAISRTANSNQPQHF.